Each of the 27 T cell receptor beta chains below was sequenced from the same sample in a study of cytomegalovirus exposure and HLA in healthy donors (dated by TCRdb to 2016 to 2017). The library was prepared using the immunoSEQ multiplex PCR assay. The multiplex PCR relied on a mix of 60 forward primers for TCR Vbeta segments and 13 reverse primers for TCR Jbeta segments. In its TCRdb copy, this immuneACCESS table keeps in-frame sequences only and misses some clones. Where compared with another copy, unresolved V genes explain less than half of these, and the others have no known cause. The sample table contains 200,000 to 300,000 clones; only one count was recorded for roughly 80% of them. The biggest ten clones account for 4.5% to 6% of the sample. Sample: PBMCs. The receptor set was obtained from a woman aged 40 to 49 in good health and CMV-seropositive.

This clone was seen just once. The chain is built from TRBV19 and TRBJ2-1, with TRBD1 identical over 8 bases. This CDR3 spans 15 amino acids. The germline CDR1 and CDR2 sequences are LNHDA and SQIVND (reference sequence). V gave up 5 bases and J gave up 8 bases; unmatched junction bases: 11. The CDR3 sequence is CASSPRPGQGDEQFF. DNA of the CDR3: TGTGCCAGTAGTCCCCGACCCGGACAGGGTGATGAGCAGTTCTTC.

CDR3 sequence reads: CASSLVFGGSPEKLFF. DNA for the CDR3: TGTGCCAGCAGCTTAGTGTTCGGGGGTAGCCCTGAAAAACTGTTTTTT. J is TRBJ1-4 and V is TRBV7-8; TRBD1 might be the D (5 bases). This CDR3 region has 16 residues. The V gene lost 1 base and the J gene lost 7 bases, with 16 bases spanning the gap. Per germline, CDR1 SGHVS and CDR2 FQNEAQ. The entire variable domain, with the rest obtained from reference TRBV7-8 and TRBJ1-4, is as follows: GAGVSQSPRYKVAKRGQDVALRCDPISGHVSLFWYQQALGQGPEFLTYFQNEAQLDKSGLPSDRFFAERPEGSVSTLKIQRTQQEDSAVYLCASSLVFGGSPEKLFFGSGTQLSVL.

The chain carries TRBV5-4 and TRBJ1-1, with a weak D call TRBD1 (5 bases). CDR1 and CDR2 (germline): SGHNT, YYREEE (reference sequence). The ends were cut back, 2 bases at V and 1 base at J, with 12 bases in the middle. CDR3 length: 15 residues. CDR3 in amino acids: CASSFDSYSNTEAFF. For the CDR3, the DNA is TGTGCCAGCAGCTTCGACAGCTATTCGAACACTGAAGCTTTCTTT.

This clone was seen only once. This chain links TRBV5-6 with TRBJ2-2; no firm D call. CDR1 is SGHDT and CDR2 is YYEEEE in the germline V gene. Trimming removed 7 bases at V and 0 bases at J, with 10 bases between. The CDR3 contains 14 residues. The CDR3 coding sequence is TGTGCCAGCGAACCGGGTGCGAACACCGGGGAGCTGTTTTTT. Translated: CASEPGANTGELFF.

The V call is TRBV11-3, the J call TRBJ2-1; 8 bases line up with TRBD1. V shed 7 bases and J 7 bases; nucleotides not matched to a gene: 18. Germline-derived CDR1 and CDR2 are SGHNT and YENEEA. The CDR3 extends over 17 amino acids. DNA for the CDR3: TGTGCCAGCAACTCAAATGACAGGGGAGCGACGTTTAATGAGCAGTTCTTC. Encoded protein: CASNSNDRGATFNEQFF.

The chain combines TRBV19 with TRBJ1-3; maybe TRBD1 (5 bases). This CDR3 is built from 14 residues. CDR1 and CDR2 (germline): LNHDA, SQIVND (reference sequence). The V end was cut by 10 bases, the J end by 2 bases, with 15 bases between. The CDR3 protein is CATTETVTGNTIYF. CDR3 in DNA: TGTGCCACCACCGAGACAGTCACTGGAAACACCATATATTTT. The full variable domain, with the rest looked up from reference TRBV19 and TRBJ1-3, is DGGITQSPKYLFRKEGQNVTLSCEQNLNHDAMYWYRQDPGQGLRLIYYSQIVNDFQKGDIAEGYSVSREKKESFPLTVTSAQKNPTAFYLCATTETVTGNTIYFGEGSWLTVV.

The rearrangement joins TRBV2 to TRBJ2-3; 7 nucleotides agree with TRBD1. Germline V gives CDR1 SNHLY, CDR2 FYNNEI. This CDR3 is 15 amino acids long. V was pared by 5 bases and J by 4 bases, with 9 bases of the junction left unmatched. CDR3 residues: CASSQIDRVADTQYF. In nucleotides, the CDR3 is TGTGCCAGCAGTCAAATCGACAGGGTCGCAGATACGCAGTATTTT.

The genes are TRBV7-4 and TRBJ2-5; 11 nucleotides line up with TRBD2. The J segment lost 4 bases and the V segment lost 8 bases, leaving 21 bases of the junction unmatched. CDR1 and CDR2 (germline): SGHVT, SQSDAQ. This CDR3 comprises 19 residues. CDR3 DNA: TGTGCCAGCTCGCCCGCCCGATGGGGTAGCGGGAGGGCCCGAGAGACCCAGTACTTC. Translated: CASSPARWGSGRARETQYF.

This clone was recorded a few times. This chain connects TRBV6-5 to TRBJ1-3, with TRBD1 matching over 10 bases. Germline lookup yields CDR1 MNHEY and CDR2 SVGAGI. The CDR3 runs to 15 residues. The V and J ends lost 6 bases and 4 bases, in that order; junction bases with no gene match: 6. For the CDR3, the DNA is TGTGCCAGCAGGCCGGGACAGGGGTCCGGAAACACCATATATTTT. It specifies CASRPGQGSGNTIYF.

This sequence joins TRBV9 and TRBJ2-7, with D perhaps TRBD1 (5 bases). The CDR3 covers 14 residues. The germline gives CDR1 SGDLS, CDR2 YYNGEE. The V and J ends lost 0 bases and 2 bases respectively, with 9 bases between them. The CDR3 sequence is CASSVARAPYEQYF. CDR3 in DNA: TGTGCCAGCAGCGTAGCCAGGGCCCCCTACGAGCAGTACTTC. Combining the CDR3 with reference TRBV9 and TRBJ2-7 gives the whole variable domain DSGVTQTPKHLITATGQRVTLRCSPRSGDLSVYWYQQSLDQGLQFLIQYYNGEERAKGNILERFSAQQFPDLHSELNLSSLELGDSALYFCASSVARAPYEQYFGPGTRLTVT.

The CDR3 sequence: CASSQGNTGELFF. The CDR3 DNA is TGTGCCAGCTCACAGGGAAACACCGGGGAGCTGTTTTTT. J is TRBJ2-2 and V is TRBV7-9, with D maybe TRBD1 (6 bases). V was clipped by 8 bases and J by 2 bases, with 9 bases between them. CDR3 length: 13 amino acids. Per germline, CDR1 SEHNR and CDR2 FQNEAQ (reference sequence).

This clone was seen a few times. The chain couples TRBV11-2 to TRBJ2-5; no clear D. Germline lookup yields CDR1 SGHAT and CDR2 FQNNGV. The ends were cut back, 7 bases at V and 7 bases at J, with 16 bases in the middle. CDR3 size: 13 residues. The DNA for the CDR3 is TGTGCCAGCACGCCGCAGGAAAGTGGGACCCAGTACTTC. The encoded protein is CASTPQESGTQYF.

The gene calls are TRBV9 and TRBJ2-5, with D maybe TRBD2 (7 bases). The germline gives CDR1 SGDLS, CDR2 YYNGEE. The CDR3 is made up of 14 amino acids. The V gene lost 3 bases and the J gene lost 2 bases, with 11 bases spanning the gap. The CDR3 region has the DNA TGTGCCAGCAGCGCCGGGGGGCTTCAAGAGACCCAGTACTTC. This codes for CASSAGGLQETQYF.

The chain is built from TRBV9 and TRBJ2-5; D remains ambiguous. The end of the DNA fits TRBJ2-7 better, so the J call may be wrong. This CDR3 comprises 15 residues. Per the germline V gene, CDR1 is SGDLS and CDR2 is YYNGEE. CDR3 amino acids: CASSVGVAFSYEQYF. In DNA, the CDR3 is TGTGCCAGCAGCGTAGGGGTAGCCTTCTCCTACGAGCAGTACTTC.

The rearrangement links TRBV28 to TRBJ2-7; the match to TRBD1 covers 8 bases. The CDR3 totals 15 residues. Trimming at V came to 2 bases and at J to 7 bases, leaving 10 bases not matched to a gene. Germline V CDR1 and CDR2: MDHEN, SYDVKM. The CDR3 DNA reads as TGTGCCAGCAGTTTAACCGGGACAGGTTACTCTGAGCAGTACTTC. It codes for CASSLTGTGYSEQYF.

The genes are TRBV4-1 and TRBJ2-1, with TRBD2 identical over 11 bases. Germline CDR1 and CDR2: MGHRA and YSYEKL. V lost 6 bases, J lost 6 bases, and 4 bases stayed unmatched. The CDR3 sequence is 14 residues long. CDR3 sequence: CASRLAGGPNEQFF. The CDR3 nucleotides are TGCGCCAGCAGGCTAGCGGGGGGTCCCAATGAGCAGTTCTTC.

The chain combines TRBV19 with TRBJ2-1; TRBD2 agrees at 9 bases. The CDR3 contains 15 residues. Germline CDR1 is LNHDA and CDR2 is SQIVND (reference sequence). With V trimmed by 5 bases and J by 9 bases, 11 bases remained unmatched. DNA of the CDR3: TGTGCCAGTAGTCCTACTATAGCGGGAGTCAGTGAGCAGTTCTTC. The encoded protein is CASSPTIAGVSEQFF.

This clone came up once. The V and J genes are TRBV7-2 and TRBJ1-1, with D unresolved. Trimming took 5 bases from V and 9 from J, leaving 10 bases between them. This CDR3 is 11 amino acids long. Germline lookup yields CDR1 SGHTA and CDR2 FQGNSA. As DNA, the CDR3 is TGTGCCAGCAGCCTAGTTAATCAAGCTTTCTTT. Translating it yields CASSLVNQAFF.

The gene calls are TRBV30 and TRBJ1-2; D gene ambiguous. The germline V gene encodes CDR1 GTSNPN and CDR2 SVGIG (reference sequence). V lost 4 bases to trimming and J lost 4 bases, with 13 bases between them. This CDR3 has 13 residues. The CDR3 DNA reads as TGTGCCTGGATAAGTACGGGAGCCTATGGCTACACCTTC. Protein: CAWISTGAYGYTF.

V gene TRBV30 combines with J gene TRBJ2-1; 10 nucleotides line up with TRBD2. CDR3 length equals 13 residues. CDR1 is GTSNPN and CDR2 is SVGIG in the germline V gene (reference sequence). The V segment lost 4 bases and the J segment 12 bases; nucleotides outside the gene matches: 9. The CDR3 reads CAWTGLAAVGQFF. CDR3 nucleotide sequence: TGTGCCTGGACCGGACTAGCGGCCGTTGGGCAGTTCTTC.

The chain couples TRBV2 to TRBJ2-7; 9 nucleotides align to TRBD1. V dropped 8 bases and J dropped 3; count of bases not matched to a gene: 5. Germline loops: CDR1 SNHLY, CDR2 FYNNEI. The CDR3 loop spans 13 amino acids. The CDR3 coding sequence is TGTGCCAGCGGGGGACAGGGCAACTACGAGCAGTACTTC. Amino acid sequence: CASGGQGNYEQYF. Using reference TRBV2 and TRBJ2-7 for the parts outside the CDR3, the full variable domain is EPEVTQTPSHQVTQMGQEVILRCVPISNHLYFYWYRQILGQKVEFLVSFYNNEISEKSEIFDDQFSVERPDGSNFTLKIRSTKLEDSAMYFCASGGQGNYEQYFGPGTRLTVT.

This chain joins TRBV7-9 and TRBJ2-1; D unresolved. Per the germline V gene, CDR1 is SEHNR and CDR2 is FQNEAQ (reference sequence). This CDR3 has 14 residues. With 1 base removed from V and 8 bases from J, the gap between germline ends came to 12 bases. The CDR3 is CASSLVALIDEQFF. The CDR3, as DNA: TGTGCCAGCAGCTTAGTTGCGCTGATAGATGAGCAGTTCTTC.

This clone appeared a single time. The CDR3 DNA reads as TGTGCCAGCAGCCCGGAAGGGAGGACTGGAAACACCATATATTTT. Amino acids: CASSPEGRTGNTIYF. The chain employs TRBV16 and TRBJ1-3, with unresolved D. The CDR3 totals 15 residues. Germline CDR1 is KGHSY and CDR2 is FQNENV. The V gene lost 4 bases and the J gene lost 2 bases, with 12 bases spanning the gap.

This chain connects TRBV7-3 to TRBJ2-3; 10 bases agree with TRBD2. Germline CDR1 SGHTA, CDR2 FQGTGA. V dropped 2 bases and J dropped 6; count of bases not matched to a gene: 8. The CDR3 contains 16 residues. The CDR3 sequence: CASSLRLAGDGDTQYF. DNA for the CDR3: TGTGCCAGCAGCTTACGACTAGCGGGTGACGGGGATACGCAGTATTTT.

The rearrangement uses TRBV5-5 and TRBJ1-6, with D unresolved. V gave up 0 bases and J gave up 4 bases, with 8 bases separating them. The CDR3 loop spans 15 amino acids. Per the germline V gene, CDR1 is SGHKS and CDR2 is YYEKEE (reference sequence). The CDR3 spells CASSLGQSYNSPLHF. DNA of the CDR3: TGTGCCAGCAGCTTGGGGCAGTCGTATAATTCACCCCTCCACTTT.

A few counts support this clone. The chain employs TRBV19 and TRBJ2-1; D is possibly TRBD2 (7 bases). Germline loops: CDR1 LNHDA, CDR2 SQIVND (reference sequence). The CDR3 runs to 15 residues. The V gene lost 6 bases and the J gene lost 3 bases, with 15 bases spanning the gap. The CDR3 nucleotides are TGTGCCAGTAGCCCCAGGGGCGGGAGCTACAATGAGCAGTTCTTC. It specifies CASSPRGGSYNEQFF.

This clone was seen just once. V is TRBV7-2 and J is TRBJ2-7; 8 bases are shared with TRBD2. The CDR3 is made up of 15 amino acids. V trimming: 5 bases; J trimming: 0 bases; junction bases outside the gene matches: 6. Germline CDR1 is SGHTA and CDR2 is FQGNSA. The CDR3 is CASSQGGGTSYEQYF. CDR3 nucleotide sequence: TGTGCCAGCAGCCAAGGCGGGGGGACCTCCTACGAGCAGTACTTC.